The rows below give T cell receptor beta chains drawn from one sample of a study of cytomegalovirus exposure and HLA in healthy donors. Assay used: immunoSEQ multiplex PCR; TCRdb lists only in-frame clones, some missing. Among 200,000 or so clones listed, 82% were seen once. The material sequenced was PBMCs. These receptors all come from a boy aged 2 to 9 in good health and CMV-seronegative. CDR3s leave out the opening cysteine and the closing phenylalanine or tryptophan. D genes are given only for firm matches.

>TRBV19|TRBD1|TRBJ1-1
ASSINRGGAF
>TRBV4-1|.|TRBJ1-2
ASSPQTGGAYGYT
>TRBV11-2|TRBD1|TRBJ2-7
ASSSPGQGSYEQY
>TRBV7-9|.|TRBJ2-3
ASSLGVGSHTQY
>TRBV7-9|TRBD1|TRBJ1-4
ASSVTGTANEKLF
>TRBV12-5|.|TRBJ2-7
ASGFLTWGEAYEQY
>TRBV6-1|.|TRBJ1-1
ASSPDRISEAF
>TRBV5-1|TRBD2|TRBJ2-3
ASSSSSGRPTDTQY
>TRBV4-1|.|TRBJ1-2
ASSQLGLYGYT
>TRBV11-3|TRBD2|TRBJ2-5
ASSSGLAGVQETQY
>TRBV5-1|TRBD2|TRBJ2-5
ASSLGLAGGQETQY
>TRBV19|.|TRBJ2-7
ASSNVAGPYEQY
>TRBV5-1|.|TRBJ2-1
ASSHTDNEQF
>TRBV5-1|.|TRBJ2-7
ASRTQVDGYEQY
>TRBV6-4|TRBD2|TRBJ2-1
ASSNAGGLNNEQF
>TRBV27|TRBD1|TRBJ1-1
ASSSRGQGANTEAF
>TRBV9|TRBD1|TRBJ2-3
ASSIRQGGTDTQY
>TRBV5-4|.|TRBJ1-1
ASSLVGALNTEAF
>TRBV5-5|TRBD1|TRBJ2-1
ASSSWDREYNEQF
>TRBV20-1|TRBD1|TRBJ2-5
SATGGKTQY
>TRBV2|.|TRBJ2-2
ASSPAGFDSGELF
>TRBV12-5|.|TRBJ1-2
ASGLGQSYGYT